The 28 T cell receptor beta chains given below trace back to one sample, sequenced in a study of shared clonotypes between healthy human individuals. TCRdb's table, derived via immunoSEQ multiplex PCR, lists solely in-frame clones and lacks some. The profile shows roughly 2,500,000 clones, 93% of them singletons. What was sequenced was naive CD4+ T cells from PBMCs. Subset noted: CD45RA+ positively selected. The receptors shown here come from a man aged 18 to 29 in good health. Some clones in this sample may be carry-over from other donors' samples.

The chain uses TRBV28 and TRBJ2-1, with 8 bases fitting TRBD2. Trimming cost V 2 bases and J 6 bases; bases outside gene matches: 6. The CDR3 is 15 amino acids. The germline V gene encodes CDR1 MDHEN and CDR2 SYDVKM. This CDR3 is CASSLRREASNEQFF. The CDR3 coding sequence is TGTGCCAGCAGTTTAAGGCGGGAGGCCTCCAATGAGCAGTTCTTC.

The rearrangement uses TRBV6-1 and TRBJ1-5; TRBD1 is a possible D gene (5 bases). The CDR3 is 17 amino acids. The germline gives CDR1 MNHNS, CDR2 SASEGT. The V and J ends lost 3 bases and 1 base respectively, with 16 bases between them. The CDR3 bases are TGTGCCAGCAGTGACCAGCCCCCGGGGCTCAGCAATCAGCCCCAGCATTTT. It specifies CASSDQPPGLSNQPQHF.

This clone was detected once. The rearrangement joins TRBV7-9 to TRBJ1-6; tentatively, D is TRBD1 (5 bases). Germline values: CDR1 SEHNR, CDR2 FQNEAQ (reference sequence). The CDR3 has 16 residues. Trimming pared 2 bases from V and 7 bases from J, leaving 15 bases between. The CDR3 DNA reads TGTGCCAGCAGCTTACCGCCGGGGGGAAGGAATTCACCCCTCCACTTT. Protein sequence: CASSLPPGGRNSPLHF.

The chain joins TRBV7-2 to TRBJ2-5; 8 positions match TRBD2. After removal of 6 bases from V and 5 bases from J, the junction contained 8 bases not matched to a gene. Germline loops: CDR1 SGHTA, CDR2 FQGNSA. CDR3 size: 14 residues. CDR3 bases: TGTGCCAGCAGTCCCGGGACTAGTGGGGAGACCCAGTACTTC. Its translation: CASSPGTSGETQYF.

This clone appeared a single time. This rearrangement joins TRBV27 to TRBJ2-6; no firm D call. The CDR3 covers 16 residues. Germline V CDR1 and CDR2: MNHEY, SMNVEV (reference sequence). V was pared by 5 bases and J by 2 bases, with 13 bases between. The CDR3 reads CASSPADPPGANVLTF. CDR3 DNA sequence: TGTGCCAGCAGTCCTGCCGACCCTCCTGGGGCCAACGTCCTGACTTTC.

This chain connects TRBV7-3 to TRBJ2-1; a possible D gene is TRBD2 (5 bases). CDR1 is SGHTA, CDR2 FQGTGA, per germline. The V gene lost 4 bases and the J gene lost 0 bases, with 13 bases spanning the gap. The CDR3 has 16 residues. CDR3 nucleotides: TGTGCCAGCAGCTCCCGGGCCGGGAACTCCTACAATGAGCAGTTCTTC. Its translation is CASSSRAGNSYNEQFF.

The rearrangement joins TRBV27 to TRBJ2-3, with D perhaps TRBD1 (6 bases). In germline, CDR1 is MNHEY, CDR2 SMNVEV (reference sequence). Trimming took 6 bases from V and 5 from J, leaving 21 bases between them. This CDR3 comprises 16 residues. Here the CDR3 reads CASRLLGQITVDTQYF. The CDR3 nucleotides are TGTGCCAGCAGACTCCTGGGACAAATAACGGTAGATACGCAGTATTTT.

This chain connects TRBV4-3 to TRBJ2-7; no clear D gene. The germline CDR1 and CDR2 sequences are LGHNA and YSLEER. Between the trimmed V and J ends, which lost 0 bases and 4 bases, there was a span of 19 bases. The length of the CDR3 is 17 residues. The CDR3 DNA reads as TGCGCCAGCAGCCAAGAGCTGGCTCACCCGAACGATTACGAGCAGTACTTC. Its translation is CASSQELAHPNDYEQYF.

The chain combines TRBV6-5 with TRBJ1-1; D remains unclear. V lost 6 bases and J lost 3, with 8 bases in between. Germline lookup yields CDR1 MNHEY and CDR2 SVGAGI. The CDR3 runs 12 residues. As DNA, the CDR3 is TGTGCCAGCAGGGCAGAGGACACTGAAGCTTTCTTT. This sequence encodes CASRAEDTEAFF.

This clone has only one observation. The rearrangement uses TRBV15 and TRBJ1-5; 10 bases align to TRBD1. The V and J ends lost 9 bases and 4 bases, in that order; junction bases with no gene match: 12. Germline values: CDR1 LNHNV, CDR2 YYDKDF (reference sequence). This CDR3 is 16 amino acids long. The CDR3 DNA reads as TGTGCCACTCAGCCGGTGACAGGGGGCGTAAATCAGCCCCAGCATTTT. This codes for CATQPVTGGVNQPQHF.

The rearrangement links TRBV2 to TRBJ1-1, with D unresolved. The V and J ends lost 3 bases and 1 base respectively, with 12 bases between them. Germline V gene sequence: CDR1 SNHLY, CDR2 FYNNEI. This CDR3 contains 15 residues. The CDR3 sequence: CASSEDEGRNTEAFF. The DNA for the CDR3 is TGTGCCAGCAGTGAGGATGAGGGCAGGAACACTGAAGCTTTCTTT.

This chain uses TRBV28 with TRBJ2-1; no clear D gene. Trimming took off 2 bases at V and 4 bases at J, with 9 bases between the two ends. Germline V gene data show CDR1 as MDHEN and CDR2 as SYDVKM. This CDR3 contains 14 residues. In DNA form, the CDR3 reads TGTGCCAGCAGTTTAGACCCCGGGTACAATGAGCAGTTCTTC. Its protein product is CASSLDPGYNEQFF.

Points on this clone: Other DNA sequences in this sample translate to the same CDR3. V and J are TRBV6-1 and TRBJ2-7; TRBD2 aligns across 7 bases. The CDR3 spans 12 residues. Germline values: CDR1 MNHNS, CDR2 SASEGT. Losses at the gene ends were 4 bases for V and 6 bases for J; bases not matched to a gene: 3. The CDR3 spells CASSAGGGEQYF. CDR3 DNA sequence: TGTGCCAGCAGTGCGGGAGGTGGCGAGCAGTACTTC.

The genes are TRBV28 and TRBJ1-2; TRBD1 agrees at 7 bases. The CDR3 is 13 amino acids. After removal of 8 bases from V and 8 bases from J, the junction contained 11 bases not matched to a gene. From germline, CDR1 is MDHEN and CDR2 SYDVKM. The CDR3 region has the DNA TGTGCCAGCGGAAGGGGGCCTTCAGGGGGCTACACCTTC. It codes for CASGRGPSGGYTF.

This clone has just a few counts. The sample contains more than one DNA sequence encoding this CDR3. CDR3 in amino acids: CAWSVLGNTEAFF. In DNA, the CDR3 is TGTGCCTGGAGTGTTCTGGGGAACACTGAAGCTTTCTTT. The chain has TRBV30 and TRBJ1-1; the D is unclear. The V and J ends lost 0 bases and 1 base respectively, with 6 bases between them. Germline CDR1 reads GTSNPN; CDR2 reads SVGIG (reference sequence). The CDR3 sequence is 13 residues long.

This rearrangement joins TRBV28 to TRBJ2-1; 8 bases fit TRBD1. The V gene's germline CDR1 is MDHEN and CDR2 SYDVKM. The CDR3 length is 14 residues. V dropped 3 bases and J dropped 5; count of bases not matched to a gene: 3. The CDR3 spells CASSFQGADNEQFF. CDR3 bases: TGTGCCAGCAGTTTTCAGGGGGCGGACAATGAGCAGTTCTTC.

The CDR3 region has the DNA TGTGCCAGCAGCCCCGTGGCGGTCTCCTACGAGCAGTACTTC. It yields the protein CASSPVAVSYEQYF. The chain recombines TRBV5-6 with TRBJ2-7, with D uncertain. The CDR3 covers 14 residues. V lost 4 bases and J 0 bases, leaving 11 bases between the germline ends. From germline, CDR1 is SGHDT and CDR2 YYEEEE. The entire variable domain, with the rest obtained from reference TRBV5-6 and TRBJ2-7, is as follows: DAGVTQSPTHLIKTRGQQVTLRCSPKSGHDTVSWYQQALGQGPQFIFQYYEEEERQRGNFPDRFSGHQFPNYSSELNVNALLLGDSALYLCASSPVAVSYEQYFGPGTRLTVT.

Regarding this clone: Sequence at one end of the junction differs from germline and may be a read error. J is TRBJ1-2 and V is TRBV5-6, with 8 bases lining up with TRBD1. Germline V gene sequence: CDR1 SGHDT, CDR2 YYEEEE. This CDR3 is built from 17 residues. CDR3 nucleotide sequence: TGTGCCAGCAGCCAAGTCCGGACAGGGAGATCCAACTATGACTACACCTTC. Translated, it gives CASSQVRTGRSNYDYTF. The whole variable domain, remainder taken from reference TRBV5-6 and TRBJ1-2, is DAGVTQSPTHLIKTRGQQVTLRCSPKSGHDTVSWYQQALGQGPQFIFQYYEEEERQRGNFPDRFSGHQFPNYSSELNVNALLLGDSALYLCASSQVRTGRSNYDYTFGSGTRLTVV.

The CDR3 sequence: CASSLNPGTGQFF. The CDR3 DNA is TGTGCCAGCAGTTTAAATCCAGGGACAGGGCAGTTCTTC. This sequence joins TRBV27 and TRBJ2-1; 8 nucleotides align to TRBD1. The germline V gene encodes CDR1 MNHEY and CDR2 SMNVEV (reference sequence). This CDR3 region has 13 residues. The J segment lost 12 bases and the V segment lost 2 bases, leaving 6 bases of the junction unmatched.

The rearrangement uses TRBV7-9 and TRBJ1-4, with D perhaps TRBD1 (5 bases). CDR1 and CDR2 (germline): SEHNR, FQNEAQ (reference sequence). The CDR3 sequence is 13 residues long. CDR3 DNA: TGTGGAGGTACAGGATCAACTAATGAAAAACTGTTTTTT. Encoded protein: CGGTGSTNEKLFF.

This chain connects TRBV9 to TRBJ1-4; D is perhaps TRBD1 (5 bases). Between the trimmed V and J ends, which lost 7 bases and 8 bases, there was a span of 15 bases. CDR1 and CDR2 (germline): SGDLS, YYNGEE. The CDR3 sequence is 13 residues long. The CDR3 region has the DNA TGTGCCAGCGCGGGGGGACTTGGAGAAAAACTGTTTTTT. The encoded protein is CASAGGLGEKLFF. The complete variable domain, with remaining parts taken from reference TRBV9 and TRBJ1-4, reads DSGVTQTPKHLITATGQRVTLRCSPRSGDLSVYWYQQSLDQGLQFLIQYYNGEERAKGNILERFSAQQFPDLHSELNLSSLELGDSALYFCASAGGLGEKLFFGSGTQLSVL.

With regard to this clone: This specimen includes other DNA sequences encoding the same CDR3. The chain has TRBV11-2 and TRBJ1-2; TRBD1 is a possible D gene (6 bases). Germline CDR1 and CDR2: SGHAT and FQNNGV. V was trimmed by 4 bases and J by 2 bases, leaving 8 bases between them. The CDR3 extends over 13 amino acids. The CDR3: CASSSDSNYGYTF. CDR3 coding DNA: TGTGCCAGCAGCTCGGACAGCAACTATGGCTACACCTTC.

V and J are TRBV4-1 and TRBJ1-5, with D unresolved. Germline CDR1 reads MGHRA; CDR2 reads YSYEKL. Trimming left V 0 bases short and J 1 base short, with 7 bases between. The CDR3 is 15 residues long. The CDR3: CASSQETDSNQPQHF. The CDR3 nucleotides are TGCGCCAGCAGCCAAGAGACGGACAGCAATCAGCCCCAGCATTTT.

This clone showed up just once. V and J are TRBV10-3 and TRBJ1-5; 7 nucleotides line up with TRBD1. Losses at the gene ends were 3 bases for V and 6 bases for J; bases not matched to a gene: 8. CDR3 length: 15 residues. Per germline, CDR1 ENHRY and CDR2 SYGVKD. CDR3 DNA sequence: TGTGCCATCAGTGAAGGAGGGGGCGAAGGTCAGCCCCAGCATTTT. Residues: CAISEGGGEGQPQHF.

This sequence joins TRBV28 and TRBJ2-5; 7 nucleotides agree with TRBD2. The CDR3 extends over 16 amino acids. With V trimmed by 5 bases and J by 1 base, 10 bases remained unmatched. Germline V gives CDR1 MDHEN, CDR2 SYDVKM. The CDR3 coding sequence is TGTGCCAGCAGTGACGCTGGGGCTAGCGGCCAAGAGACCCAGTACTTC. Translated, it gives CASSDAGASGQETQYF.

This clone was recorded once. The rearrangement joins TRBV9 to TRBJ2-1, with D uncertain. V shed 3 bases and J shed 3 bases, with 13 bases lying between them. The germline gives CDR1 SGDLS, CDR2 YYNGEE. The CDR3 spans 15 residues. The CDR3, as DNA: TGTGCCAGCAGCGCCGCCGAGACTTACTACAATGAGCAGTTCTTC. Translation gives CASSAAETYYNEQFF.

The chain is built from TRBV7-2 and TRBJ2-2, with D perhaps given as TRBD1 or TRBD2 (6 bases each). V was cut by 0 bases and J by 6 bases, with 20 bases left in between. This CDR3 is built from 18 residues. From germline, CDR1 is SGHTA and CDR2 FQGNSA. The CDR3 is CASSLATGAPGSAGELFF. The CDR3, as DNA: TGTGCCAGCAGCTTAGCGACGGGGGCCCCGGGGTCAGCCGGGGAGCTGTTTTTT.

The chain links TRBV6-5 to TRBJ1-4; D is perhaps TRBD1 (6 bases). The V gene's germline CDR1 is MNHEY and CDR2 SVGAGI. Trimming pared 2 bases from V and 7 bases from J, leaving 11 bases between. The CDR3 runs 14 residues. The CDR3: CASSYTGSAEKLFF. The DNA for the CDR3 is TGTGCCAGCAGTTACACAGGGTCGGCTGAAAAACTGTTTTTT.